The T cell receptor (beta chain) under discussion was sequenced for a study of tumor-infiltrating lymphocytes in primary liver carcinoma. Findings and caveats of the study: A fraction of only about 7-25% of top clones appeared in all five tumor regions.

The tissue used was unsorted bulk material of about 19-33 mg. RNA and DNA were co-extracted from it with the AllPrep DNA/RNA mini kit. Surgeons treated the primary liver carcinoma of the patients by surgical resection. Viable tumor cells exceeded 85% in all tumor samples. As for this clonotype: The antigen is unknown.

Researchers generated TCR beta cDNA from roughly 500 ng of total RNA, relying on a constant-region primer. A slightly modified ARM-PCR protocol with three nested multiplex PCR rounds produced these TCR beta libraries. Researchers ran the first two PCR rounds for 10 cycles each with TRBV1-TRBV30 forward primers and a C-beta reverse primer. TCRdb used MiXCR to reprocess the multiplex PCR reads, holding one entry per CDR3 protein. Of 25,000 to 35,000 distinct CDR3 sequences in the sample, 70% to 80% are singletons; the top ten hold about 30%. Trimming left V 5 bases short and J 4 bases short, with 18 bases between. Germline V CDR1 and CDR2: SQVTM, ANQGSEA. This CDR3 region has 15 residues.

This sequence was found in a woman aged 25 to 39 with primary liver carcinoma and hepatitis B virus infection. The chain has TRBV29-1 and TRBJ2-1; D gene uncertain. The source material was liver tumor tissue from sampling region 3. This sample's subset: tumor region T3, left-lateral pole. CDR3 sequence (DNA): TGCAGCGTTCTCACCCCTCGGCAGAAGTACAATGAGCAGTTCTTC. The encoded protein is CSVLTPRQKYNEQFF.